The rows below give T cell receptor beta chains drawn from one sample of a study of brain T cells in children with intractable seizures. The method was immunoSEQ multiplex PCR; TCRdb's version includes in-frame clones alone and lacks a portion of them. The sample has 110,000 or so clones, 94% seen once. The sequenced sample was peripheral blood, obtained at surgery. The receptors were gathered from a boy under two years old with hemimegalencephaly and intractable seizures. The CDR3 runs from the conserved cysteine through the conserved F or W. Each record gives: CDR3 DNA, CDR3 protein, clone size, J gene, V gene, D gene. The D gene is left open where the match is weak. Rows give clone size only sometimes, using once, few, many, or a class for an expanded clone.

TGTGCCAGCAGTTGGACGAGCTCTGGAAACACCATATATTTT,CASSWTSSGNTIYF,.,TRBJ1-3,TRBV27,.
TGTGCCAGCAGCACGGACAGGGAGTTATCACCCCTCCACTTT,CASSTDRELSPLHF,.,TRBJ1-6,TRBV28,TRBD1
TGCGCCAGCAGCATCGGACAGGCGATCACTGAAGCTTTCTTT,CASSIGQAITEAFF,.,TRBJ1-1,TRBV5-1,TRBD1
TGTGCCAGCAGCTTGGGGGCCTCCGGGGAGCTGTTTTTT,CASSLGASGELFF,.,TRBJ2-2,TRBV7-9,.
TGTGCCAGCAATCCGACTAGCGGGAGATCCTACGAGCAGTACTTC,CASNPTSGRSYEQYF,.,TRBJ2-7,TRBV6-5,TRBD2
TGTGCCAGCAGCTTAGCCGGGACAGGAAACCACGAGCAGTACTTC,CASSLAGTGNHEQYF,once,TRBJ2-7,TRBV7-9,TRBD1
TGTGCCAGCAGTGAAGGGTGGGGCAATCAGCCCCAGCATTTT,CASSEGWGNQPQHF,few,TRBJ1-5,TRBV6-1,.
TGTGCCAGCAGCCCGGACGGGACTAGCGGGGGTGAGCAGTTCTTC,CASSPDGTSGGEQFF,once,TRBJ2-1,TRBV7-3,TRBD2
TGTGCCAGCAGTTCTGGACAGTCCTACGAGCAGTACTTC,CASSSGQSYEQYF,.,TRBJ2-7,TRBV28,.
TGTGCCAGCAGCGGGCGGCTAGCGGACTACAATGAGCAGTTCTTC,CASSGRLADYNEQFF,.,TRBJ2-1,TRBV11-1,TRBD2
TGCGCCAGCAGCCCCTGGGACCGGGTCGGCGAGCAGTACTTC,CASSPWDRVGEQYF,.,TRBJ2-7,TRBV5-1,.
TGTGCCAGCATCTGGGGAGGGGGCTACGAGCAGTACTTC,CASIWGGGYEQYF,.,TRBJ2-7,TRBV28,.
TGCAGCGTTGACCACAGGCGATTAGAGACCCAGTACTTC,CSVDHRRLETQYF,.,TRBJ2-5,TRBV29-1,.
TGTGCCAGCAGCTTAGACGGCGTGGTCCGGTTCTTC,CASSLDGVVRFF,.,TRBJ2-1,TRBV7-9,.
TGTGCCAGCAGTTTGCAAGGGGGATGGGTGGCTTTCTTT,CASSLQGGWVAFF,.,TRBJ1-1,TRBV28,.
TGTGCCAGCAAGTGGCTAGCGCACACAGATACGCAGTATTTT,CASKWLAHTDTQYF,once,TRBJ2-3,TRBV9,.
TGTGCCAGCAGCTGGGGGCAGGAAGTATATGGCTACACCTTC,CASSWGQEVYGYTF,.,TRBJ1-2,TRBV28,.
TGCGCCAGCAGCCAAGATATCGGGGGGGCCACCCCGTACGAGCAGTACTTC,CASSQDIGGATPYEQYF,.,TRBJ2-7,TRBV4-3,TRBD2
TGCGCCAGCAGCTTCTCTTCTAGCGGGTTCTCCTACGAGCAGTACTTC,CASSFSSSGFSYEQYF,.,TRBJ2-7,TRBV5-1,TRBD2
TGTGCCAGCAGGTCGAGGACAATGAGCGGTGGCTACACCTTC,CASRSRTMSGGYTF,.,TRBJ1-2,TRBV28,.
TGTGCCAGCAGCCTCCCCGGAGGTGGCACTGAAGCTTTCTTT,CASSLPGGGTEAFF,.,TRBJ1-1,TRBV5-6,.
TGTGCCAGCAGCCAAGGGACTAGCGGGGGCAATGAGCAGTTCTTC,CASSQGTSGGNEQFF,.,TRBJ2-1,TRBV3-1/TRBV3-2,TRBD2
TGCGCCAGCAGCCAAGATCTTGGGTTGGAGGCAGAAGCTTTCTTT,CASSQDLGLEAEAFF,once,TRBJ1-1,TRBV4-1,.
TGTGCCAGTAGCCCCGCCACACTGAACACTGAAGCTTTCTTT,CASSPATLNTEAFF,once,TRBJ1-1,TRBV19,.
TGTGCCAGCTCACCACCAGGGAGGGAGACCCAGTACTTC,CASSPPGRETQYF,.,TRBJ2-5,TRBV18,.
TGTGCCAGCTGGACCGTGGGTTTGGGTACCCAGTACTTC,CASWTVGLGTQYF,.,TRBJ2-5,TRBV7-2,.
TGTGCCACCAGTGATAACGTTCGGCTGAGACAGGGCCACAATGAGCAGTTCTTC,CATSDNVRLRQGHNEQFF,.,TRBJ2-1,TRBV24-1,TRBD1
TGTGCCAGTAGTCCACGGTTCCCGGAGCTGTTTTTT,CASSPRFPELFF,once,TRBJ2-2,TRBV19,.
TGTGCCATCAGAGTAGGGGATGAGCAGTTCTTC,CAIRVGDEQFF,.,TRBJ2-1,TRBV10-3,.
TGCAGTGCTAGTGCTTTGGGGGGAGGCTACACCTTC,CSASALGGGYTF,.,TRBJ1-2,TRBV20-1,.
TGTGCCACCAGCGTCGGGACAGGGGAGCTTGACACTGAAGCTTTCTTT,CATSVGTGELDTEAFF,.,TRBJ1-1,TRBV15,TRBD1
TGTGCCAGTAGGGGATCAGGGGTCGGCTACACCTTC,CASRGSGVGYTF,once,TRBJ1-2,TRBV19,.
TGCGCCAGCAGCCAAGATTTACCAATTCGGCATGGCTACACCTTC,CASSQDLPIRHGYTF,once,TRBJ1-2,TRBV4-3,.
TGTGCCAGCACCAAAAGGGGGGCGCTTACCGATAATTCACCCCTCCACTTT,CASTKRGALTDNSPLHF,.,TRBJ1-6,TRBV3-1/TRBV3-2,.
TGTGCCAGCAGTCCCCTGACAGGGGACAGGCAGTACTTC,CASSPLTGDRQYF,.,TRBJ2-7,TRBV28,TRBD1
TGTGCCAGCAGCTCTAGGCGACAACCGGGAACTGAAGCTTTCTTT,CASSSRRQPGTEAFF,.,TRBJ1-1,TRBV11-3,.
TGTGCCAGCAGCCAAGATCCGGCAGATACGCAGTATTTT,CASSQDPADTQYF,.,TRBJ2-3,TRBV4-2,.
TGTGCCAGCAGTTTACACCCTAGGACAGTCTCTGGGGCCAACGTCCTGACTTTC,CASSLHPRTVSGANVLTF,.,TRBJ2-6,TRBV27,.
TGTGCCAGCAGGACTAGCGGGGGGCACGAGCAGTACTTC,CASRTSGGHEQYF,.,TRBJ2-7,TRBV11-2,TRBD2
TGTGCCAGCAGCCCAGGAGGTAGCGAAAAACTGTTTTTT,CASSPGGSEKLFF,.,TRBJ1-4,TRBV9,.
TGTGCCAGCAGCCGCGAGGGTGGACGTTACACAGATACGCAGTATTTT,CASSREGGRYTDTQYF,.,TRBJ2-3,TRBV9,.
TGTGCCAGCAGCGAGTTTGGACAGGGGGGTTCACCCCTCCACTTT,CASSEFGQGGSPLHF,once,TRBJ1-6,TRBV6-8,TRBD1
TGTGCCAGCAGCTTAGGAGGTACTGGAAACACCATATATTTT,CASSLGGTGNTIYF,.,TRBJ1-3,TRBV11-3,.